Presented here are 18 T cell receptor beta chains from one specimen sequenced in a study of PD-1 blockade in classical Hodgkin lymphoma. TCRdb's table, derived via immunoSEQ multiplex PCR, lists solely in-frame clones and lacks some. This table holds 40,000 to 45,000 clones, about 77% found once. Every single patient, without exception, relapsed after autologous stem cell transplantation, and brentuximab vedotin exposure varied. Source: peripheral blood mononuclear cells (PBMCs), taken at baseline. These receptors all come from a human donor with classical Hodgkin lymphoma.

This clone is deemed medium-sized. Other DNA sequences in the same sample also yield this CDR3. This chain connects TRBV4-1 to TRBJ2-7; TRBD1 aligns across 7 bases. The CDR3 contains 15 residues. Germline trimming cut 0 bases from V and 0 bases from J; bases unmatched to any gene: 2. Germline V gives CDR1 MGHRA, CDR2 YSYEKL. CDR3 loop: CASSQEGQLSYEQYF. The DNA for the CDR3 is TGCGCCAGCAGCCAAGAGGGACAGCTCTCCTACGAGCAGTACTTC.

The J gene is TRBJ2-7, the V gene TRBV27; 7 bases match TRBD1. Trimming at V came to 5 bases and at J to 2 bases, leaving 6 bases not matched to a gene. The CDR3 sequence is 14 residues long. The V gene's germline CDR1 is MNHEY and CDR2 SMNVEV (reference sequence). The CDR3: CASSPGQATYEQYF. As DNA, the CDR3 is TGTGCCAGCAGTCCAGGACAGGCGACCTACGAGCAGTACTTC.

This clone was seen a handful of times. The V and J genes are TRBV6-1 and TRBJ1-2; D remains unclear. V lost 6 bases and J lost 7, with 9 bases in between. This CDR3 has 11 residues. Germline-derived CDR1 and CDR2 are MNHNS and SASEGT. As DNA, the CDR3 is TGTGCCAGCAGCCCGTTATTTGGCTACACCTTC. This codes for CASSPLFGYTF.

The V and J genes are TRBV10-3 and TRBJ2-5; 8 bases map to TRBD1. CDR3 size: 18 residues. V was pared by 2 bases and J by 3 bases, with 14 bases of the junction left unmatched. Per germline, CDR1 ENHRY and CDR2 SYGVKD. The CDR3 sequence is CAISEPRQGSGAKETQYF. Written as DNA, the CDR3 is TGTGCCATCAGTGAGCCTCGACAGGGGTCAGGGGCAAAAGAGACCCAGTACTTC.

This clone has more than one count but fewer than ten. V and J are TRBV19 and TRBJ2-2, with 13 bases identical to TRBD2. The germline V gene has CDR1 LNHDA and CDR2 SQIVND (reference sequence). CDR3 length: 15 residues. The junction had 1 base not matched to a gene; V was cut back by 5 bases and J by 4 bases. This CDR3 reads CASSWTSGSTGELFF. Here the CDR3 DNA reads TGTGCCAGTAGTTGGACTAGCGGGAGCACCGGGGAGCTGTTTTTT.

This chain uses TRBV6-5 with TRBJ1-2, with 8 bases that match TRBD1. This CDR3 is built from 16 residues. Germline V lookup: CDR1 MNHEY, CDR2 SVGAGI. V dropped 0 bases and J dropped 8; count of bases not matched to a gene: 11. CDR3 region: CASSYSLDRALRGYTF. CDR3 coding DNA: TGTGCCAGCAGTTACTCTTTGGACAGGGCCCTTCGAGGCTACACCTTC.

This chain links TRBV7-2 with TRBJ2-7; 7 bases match TRBD2. The germline gives CDR1 SGHTA, CDR2 FQGNSA. The CDR3 length is 15 residues. Germline trimming cut 4 bases from V and 0 bases from J; bases unmatched to any gene: 6. The CDR3 spells CASSWGGTSSYEQYF. Written as DNA, the CDR3 is TGTGCCAGCAGCTGGGGGGGGACGAGCTCCTACGAGCAGTACTTC.

The V and J genes are TRBV6-1 and TRBJ2-2, with D maybe TRBD1 (5 bases). The V and J ends lost 7 bases and 6 bases respectively, with 9 bases between them. CDR3 length: 12 amino acids. The germline gives CDR1 MNHNS, CDR2 SASEGT. For the CDR3, the DNA is TGTGCCAGCAATCAGGGTGCCGGGGAGCTGTTTTTT. Its translation: CASNQGAGELFF.

The rearrangement uses TRBV29-1 and TRBJ2-7, with D unclear. CDR3 size: 13 residues. The V gene lost 3 bases and the J gene lost 5 bases, with 14 bases spanning the gap. Germline V gene data show CDR1 as SQVTM and CDR2 as ANQGSEA. The CDR3, as DNA: TGCAGCGTTGATAACGGCCTTTTGAACGAGCAGTACTTC. Amino acid sequence: CSVDNGLLNEQYF.

This chain links TRBV18 with TRBJ2-5, with TRBD1 identical over 7 bases. The CDR3 runs to 14 residues. The germline V gene encodes CDR1 KGHSH and CDR2 LQKENI. Losses at the gene ends were 4 bases for V and 2 bases for J; bases not matched to a gene: 4. Written as DNA, the CDR3 is TGTGCCAGCTCACAACTACAGGGGCAAGAGACCCAGTACTTC. It yields the protein CASSQLQGQETQYF.

The chain uses TRBV7-6 and TRBJ2-1; the D is unclear. Trimming left V 0 bases short and J 4 bases short, with 7 bases between. The CDR3 is made up of 14 amino acids. Germline V gives CDR1 SGHVS, CDR2 FNYEAQ. The CDR3 DNA sequence: TGTGCCAGCAGCTTAGCCGGTTCTTACAATGAGCAGTTCTTC. Translating it yields CASSLAGSYNEQFF.

This chain links TRBV19 with TRBJ1-5; a weak D match, TRBD1 (5 bases). Trimming cost V 6 bases and J 2 bases, with 20 bases left between them. The CDR3 spans 17 residues. CDR1 is LNHDA and CDR2 is SQIVND in the germline V gene (reference sequence). CDR3 sequence: CASRGRRHGDGNQPQHF. CDR3 sequence (DNA): TGTGCCAGTAGAGGCAGGCGCCACGGGGACGGCAATCAGCCCCAGCATTTT. Filled out from reference TRBV19 and TRBJ1-5, the complete variable domain reads DGGITQSPKYLFRKEGQNVTLSCEQNLNHDAMYWYRQDPGQGLRLIYYSQIVNDFQKGDIAEGYSVSREKKESFPLTVTSAQKNPTAFYLCASRGRRHGDGNQPQHFGDGTRLSIL.

The chain has TRBV25-1 and TRBJ2-3, with D perhaps TRBD2 (5 bases). In germline, CDR1 is MGHDK, CDR2 SYGVNS. The CDR3 is made up of 15 amino acids. V dropped 5 bases and J dropped 0 bases, with 12 bases sitting between them. The CDR3 nucleotides read TGTGCCAGCAGTAGGGAGCGAGGGAGCACAGATACGCAGTATTTT. It translates to CASSRERGSTDTQYF.

J is TRBJ2-1 and V is TRBV6-6; 10 bases match TRBD2. V was clipped by 3 bases and J by 6 bases; unmatched bases: 5. CDR3 length equals 15 residues. Germline V lookup: CDR1 MNHNY, CDR2 SVGAGI (reference sequence). The DNA for the CDR3 is TGTGCCAGCAGTTATGCGGCTAGCGGGGGCAATGAGCAGTTCTTC. Residues: CASSYAASGGNEQFF.

V gene TRBV28 combines with J gene TRBJ2-2, with no clear D. The CDR3 runs 15 residues. Deletions cut 4 bases from V and 5 bases from J, with 14 bases between. Germline loops: CDR1 MDHEN, CDR2 SYDVKM. CDR3 amino acids: CASSSPARKTGELFF. The CDR3 coding sequence is TGTGCCAGCAGTTCCCCGGCTAGAAAAACCGGGGAGCTGTTTTTT.

This clone was counted many times. The rearrangement links TRBV30 to TRBJ2-7; tentative D call: TRBD2 (5 bases). Trimming stripped 2 bases from V and 4 bases from J, with 9 bases between. The CDR3 runs 12 residues. Per the germline V gene, CDR1 is GTSNPN and CDR2 is SVGIG (reference sequence). DNA for the CDR3: TGTGCCTGGAGTTTGGCGGGTTACGAGCAGTACTTC. Amino acids: CAWSLAGYEQYF.

CDR3 amino acids: CASSDRGQAYNEQFF. For the CDR3, the DNA is TGTGCCAGCAGCGACAGGGGGCAGGCCTACAATGAGCAGTTCTTC. The genes are TRBV7-2 and TRBJ2-1; 10 bases agree with TRBD1. The CDR3 has 15 amino acids. V dropped 5 bases and J dropped 2; count of bases not matched to a gene: 3. Germline CDR1 is SGHTA and CDR2 is FQGNSA.

The chain couples TRBV13 to TRBJ2-1; no firm D call. Germline CDR1 and CDR2: PRHDT and FYEKMQ (reference sequence). Trimming pared 1 base from V and 0 bases from J, leaving 10 bases between. The CDR3 has 16 amino acids. This CDR3 is CASSLVWQSSYNEQFF. CDR3 sequence (DNA): TGTGCCAGCAGCTTAGTTTGGCAGAGCTCCTACAATGAGCAGTTCTTC.